This entry lists 23 T cell receptor beta chains sequenced from one sample in a study of T cells in Graves' hyperthyroidism and ophthalmopathy. Amplification targeted TCR beta CDR3 regions from RNA transcripts. A first-round RT-PCR of the TCR CDR3 used the HTBI primer set. TCRdb re-called the multiplex PCR reads through MiXCR, storing one row per CDR3 protein. The sample lists roughly 750,000 distinct CDR3 sequences, about a sixth occurring once. Sequencing used blood. Every receptor here comes from a man younger than 35 with Graves' hyperthyroidism.

Many counts were recorded for this clonotype. This chain uses TRBV5-5 with TRBJ2-4; D may be TRBD1 or TRBD2 (5 bases each). Germline CDR1 SGHKS, CDR2 YYEKEE (reference sequence). Deletions cut 2 bases from V and 7 bases from J, with 16 bases between. There are 15 residues in the CDR3. The CDR3 spells CASSFGDRGWNIQYF. The CDR3 DNA follows: TGTGCCAGCAGCTTCGGGGACCGTGGTTGGAACATTCAGTACTTC.

This clonotype showed up just a few times. The V call is TRBV20-1, the J call TRBJ2-1; 7 bases map to TRBD2. CDR3 length: 15 residues. Germline loops: CDR1 DFQATT, CDR2 SNEGSKA (reference sequence). Trimming took 5 bases from V and 4 from J; bases not matched to a gene: 11. Here the CDR3 reads CSAGSAGVGYNEQFF. The CDR3 DNA is TGCAGTGCTGGTTCCGCGGGAGTTGGGTACAATGAGCAGTTCTTC.

This clonotype came up a few times. The chain uses TRBV5-4 and TRBJ1-3, with no clear D. The V gene's germline CDR1 is SGHNT and CDR2 YYREEE (reference sequence). Trimming removed 4 bases at V and 0 bases at J, with 11 bases between. The CDR3 consists of 15 residues. CDR3 sequence: CASSPDSTSGNTIYF. CDR3 DNA: TGTGCCAGCAGCCCGGACTCGACCTCTGGAAACACCATATATTTT. Using reference TRBV5-4 and TRBJ1-3 for the parts outside the CDR3, the full variable domain is ETGVTQSPTHLIKTRGQQVTLRCSSQSGHNTVSWYQQALGQGPQFIFQYYREEENGRGNFPPRFSGLQFPNYSSELNVNALELDDSALYLCASSPDSTSGNTIYFGEGSWLTVV.

This clonotype occurred many times. This sequence joins TRBV2 and TRBJ2-1; 8 bases line up with TRBD1. The V segment lost 3 bases and the J segment 7 bases; nucleotides outside the gene matches: 8. Per germline, CDR1 SNHLY and CDR2 FYNNEI. The CDR3 has 15 residues. CDR3 sequence (DNA): TGTGCCAGCAGTGACGTGGCAGGGGGCAAGAATGAGCAGTTCTTC. Its translation: CASSDVAGGKNEQFF.

This clonotype was observed many times. V is TRBV18 and J is TRBJ1-6, with 9 bases identical to TRBD1. The junction had 4 bases not matched to a gene; V was cut back by 0 bases and J by 10 bases. Germline-derived CDR1 and CDR2 are KGHSH and LQKENI. CDR3 length equals 15 residues. The CDR3 sequence is CASSPPSDRGSPLHF. CDR3 nucleotides: TGTGCCAGCTCACCACCATCGGACAGGGGCTCACCCCTCCACTTT.

The table lists this clonotype with a few counts. V and J are TRBV11-2 and TRBJ2-2; no clear D gene. The CDR3 runs to 16 residues. Trimming removed 4 bases at V and 0 bases at J, with 12 bases between. Looked up from germline, CDR1 is SGHAT and CDR2 is FQNNGV. The DNA for the CDR3 is TGTGCCAGCAGCTCCGAGGAAGAGGCGAACACCGGGGAGCTGTTTTTT. Translating gives CASSSEEEANTGELFF.

The genes are TRBV3-1 and TRBJ1-1; perhaps TRBD1 as D (5 bases). Germline CDR1 and CDR2: LGHDT and YNNKEL (reference sequence). CDR3 size: 15 residues. Trimming left V 0 bases short and J 0 bases short, with 8 bases between. The CDR3: CASSQDPGMNTEAFF. The CDR3 DNA reads as TGTGCCAGCAGCCAAGACCCAGGGATGAACACTGAAGCTTTCTTT.

This sequence joins TRBV28 and TRBJ2-7, with D perhaps TRBD2 (5 bases). The V and J ends lost 7 bases and 4 bases respectively, with 14 bases between them. Germline CDR1 MDHEN, CDR2 SYDVKM. The CDR3 totals 13 residues. The CDR3 is CASIREGHYEQYF. CDR3 DNA: TGTGCCAGCATTCGCGAGGGCCATTACGAGCAGTACTTC.

The V call is TRBV18, the J call TRBJ2-7, with TRBD1 matching 11 bases. This CDR3 has 15 amino acids. V was clipped by 6 bases and J by 7 bases; unmatched bases: 11. Germline loops: CDR1 KGHSH, CDR2 LQKENI. The CDR3 loop reads CASSYADRGQWEQYF. In nucleotides, the CDR3 is TGTGCCAGCTCCTACGCGGACAGGGGGCAGTGGGAGCAGTACTTC.

The table lists this clonotype with a few counts. The chain has TRBV5-5 and TRBJ2-7; the D gene is possibly TRBD2 (6 bases). Looked up from germline, CDR1 is SGHKS and CDR2 is YYEKEE (reference sequence). This CDR3 spans 15 amino acids. Trimming shortened V by 0 bases and J by 4 bases, and 14 bases separated the two germline ends. The CDR3 loop is CASSLGDSYGYEQYF. The CDR3 bases are TGTGCCAGCAGCTTGGGGGACTCCTACGGATACGAGCAGTACTTC.

This clonotype was recorded a few times. The chain combines TRBV6-2 or TRBV6-3 with TRBJ2-1; 7 positions match TRBD2. Germline CDR1 MNHEY, CDR2 SVGEGT. The CDR3 runs to 14 residues. V lost 7 bases and J lost 6; bases outside the gene matches: 9. CDR3 region: CASKRLAEFNEQFF. CDR3 sequence (DNA): TGTGCCAGCAAAAGGCTAGCGGAGTTCAATGAGCAGTTCTTC.

V gene TRBV11-2 combines with J gene TRBJ2-7; 13 bases are shared with TRBD2. CDR1 SGHAT and CDR2 FQNNGV come from the germline V gene. J was trimmed by 5 bases and V by 5 bases; bases with no gene match: 12. The CDR3 runs to 17 residues. CDR3 residues: CASSLGDGLAGDHEQYF. The CDR3 DNA sequence: TGTGCCAGCAGCCTGGGGGACGGACTAGCGGGGGACCACGAGCAGTACTTC.

This clonotype showed up many times. The chain carries TRBV28 and TRBJ2-2, with D hard to call. CDR3 length equals 18 residues. V was clipped by 5 bases and J by 3 bases, with 22 bases between them. The germline gives CDR1 MDHEN, CDR2 SYDVKM. CDR3 sequence reads: CASSERVSTYYYTGELFF. The CDR3 coding sequence is TGTGCCAGCAGTGAAAGGGTCAGCACCTATTACTACACCGGGGAGCTGTTTTTT.

This clonotype was detected ten times or more. The chain joins TRBV20-1 to TRBJ2-4; D perhaps matches TRBD1 (7 bases). The V and J ends lost 0 bases and 5 bases respectively, with 14 bases between them. Germline V lookup: CDR1 DFQATT, CDR2 SNEGSKA (reference sequence). CDR3 length: 15 amino acids. The DNA of the CDR3 is TGCAGTGCTAGAGATGGGGGGACAGTTGAAAACATTCAGTACTTC. Encoded protein: CSARDGGTVENIQYF.

This clonotype was detected only a few times. The chain couples TRBV27 to TRBJ1-1, with D possibly matching TRBD1 (5 bases). The V end was cut by 6 bases, the J end by 6 bases, with 17 bases between. Germline CDR1 MNHEY, CDR2 SMNVEV (reference sequence). The CDR3 length is 14 residues. The CDR3 DNA is TGTGCCAGCAGGGTCGCAGGGACGAGCGCTGAAGCTTTCTTT. Translation: CASRVAGTSAEAFF.

This clonotype has just a few counts. The rearrangement joins TRBV29-1 to TRBJ1-1; 9 bases are a match to TRBD1. In germline, CDR1 is SQVTM, CDR2 ANQGSEA. The J segment lost 3 bases and the V segment lost 4 bases, leaving 12 bases of the junction unmatched. This CDR3 is 16 amino acids long. DNA of the CDR3: TGCAGCGTTGTCCCCGGGACAGGGAGTAAATACACTGAAGCTTTCTTT. Translation gives CSVVPGTGSKYTEAFF. Supplemented by reference TRBV29-1 and TRBJ1-1, the full variable domain reads SAVISQKPSRDICQRGTSLTIQCQVDSQVTMMFWYRQQPGQSLTLIATANQGSEATYESGFVIDKFPISRPNLTFSTLTVSNMSPEDSSIYLCSVVPGTGSKYTEAFFGQGTRLTVV.

The genes are TRBV30 and TRBJ2-5; TRBD2 matches 8 bases. The germline V gene has CDR1 GTSNPN and CDR2 SVGIG (reference sequence). The J segment lost 4 bases and the V segment lost 0 bases, leaving 7 bases of the junction unmatched. The CDR3 is made up of 15 amino acids. CDR3 residues: CAWSVPMLAGETQYF. The CDR3 nucleotides are TGTGCCTGGAGTGTACCGATGCTAGCGGGAGAGACCCAGTACTTC.

The sample holds many counts of this clonotype. CDR3 residues: CAWSGARDRKRVAFF. CDR3 nucleotide sequence: TGTGCCTGGAGCGGGGCCCGGGACAGGAAGAGGGTGGCTTTCTTT. The gene calls are TRBV30 and TRBJ1-1, with 8 bases identical to TRBD1. The CDR3 contains 15 residues. The ends lost 3 bases at V and 11 bases at J; junction bases unmatched: 17. Germline lookup yields CDR1 GTSNPN and CDR2 SVGIG (reference sequence). Complete variable domain (other parts from reference TRBV30 and TRBJ1-1): SQTIHQWPATLVQPVGSPLSLECTVEGTSNPNLYWYRQAAGRGLQLLFYSVGIGQISSEVPQNLSASRPQDRQFILSSKKLLLSDSGFYLCAWSGARDRKRVAFFGQGTRLTVV.

The CDR3, as DNA: TGTGCCAGCAGTTACTTCCGGGACAGAATGGATACGCAGTATTTT. This gives the protein CASSYFRDRMDTQYF. The rearrangement joins TRBV6-2 or TRBV6-3 to TRBJ2-3, with TRBD1 identical over 7 bases. Germline CDR1 reads MNHEY; CDR2 reads SVGEGT. V lost 1 base and J lost 6; bases outside the gene matches: 7. There are 15 residues in the CDR3.

V gene TRBV27 combines with J gene TRBJ1-1, with 7 bases aligning to TRBD1. Per the germline V gene, CDR1 is MNHEY and CDR2 is SMNVEV (reference sequence). The junction had 7 bases not matched to a gene; V was cut back by 6 bases and J by 6 bases. The CDR3 contains 13 residues. The CDR3 spells CASSSEGAAEAFF. CDR3 DNA sequence: TGTGCCAGCAGCTCGGAGGGGGCGGCTGAAGCTTTCTTT.

As to this clonotype: Given a much more abundant clone one base away, this may be a read error. The V gene is TRBV12-3 or TRBV12-4, the J gene TRBJ2-3; D unresolved. The CDR3 sequence is 14 residues long. CDR3: CASSLGPGEDTQDF. The CDR3, as DNA: TGTGCCAGCAGTCTTGGGCCTGGGGAAGATACGCAGGATTTT.

For the CDR3, the DNA is TGCAGTGCTAGAGGGGGGGCAGGGGGCTCTGAAGCTTTCTTT. As protein: CSARGGAGGSEAFF. The V and J genes are TRBV20-1 and TRBJ1-1; 8 bases align to TRBD1. Trimming at V came to 1 base and at J to 6 bases, leaving 7 bases not matched to a gene. CDR1 and CDR2 from the germline V gene are DFQATT and SNEGSKA (reference sequence). The CDR3 loop spans 14 amino acids.

The chain combines TRBV19 with TRBJ2-3; D call uncertain. The CDR3 consists of 12 residues. Germline-derived CDR1 and CDR2 are LNHDA and SQIVND (reference sequence). Trimming left V 7 bases short and J 0 bases short, with 5 bases between. The CDR3 bases are TGTGCCAGTACCGCCAGCACAGATACGCAGTATTTT. It codes for CASTASTDTQYF.